These 27 T cell receptor beta chains share one sample of origin, sequenced in a study of PD-L1 blockade in urothelial cancer. Data came from immunoSEQ multiplex PCR; TCRdb stores just in-frame clones and leaves some out. The table shows 35,000 or so clones, with 83% occurring only once. Source: PBMCs, taken around atezolizumab (anti-PD-L1) treatment. The receptors derive from a man in his sixties with urothelial cancer.

The chain employs TRBV6-1 and TRBJ1-5; possibly TRBD1 for D (6 bases). Germline CDR1 reads MNHNS; CDR2 reads SASEGT. V was shortened by 6 bases and J by 6 bases, with 15 bases between the two germline ends. The CDR3 runs 14 residues. The CDR3 loop is CASSPSGVVQPQHF. The CDR3 DNA is TGTGCCAGCAGCCCTTCAGGGGTGGTTCAGCCCCAGCATTTT.

The V call is TRBV5-1, the J call TRBJ2-1, with TRBD2 identical over 10 bases. With 4 bases clipped from V and 4 bases from J, the junction kept 5 bases outside the gene matches. CDR1 is SGHRS, CDR2 YFSETQ, per germline. The CDR3 covers 15 residues. The CDR3 loop is CASSPTSGTYNEQFF. The CDR3 DNA sequence: TGCGCCAGCAGCCCCACTAGCGGGACTTACAATGAGCAGTTCTTC. The full variable domain, with the rest looked up from reference TRBV5-1 and TRBJ2-1, is KAGVTQTPRYLIKTRGQQVTLSCSPISGHRSVSWYQQTPGQGLQFLFEYFSETQRNKGNFPGRFSGRQFSNSRSEMNVSTLELGDSALYLCASSPTSGTYNEQFFGPGTRLTVL.

DNA of the CDR3: TGTGCCAGCAGCGCCGGGACAGATAGCAATCAGCCCCAGCATTTT. It yields the protein CASSAGTDSNQPQHF. The V call is TRBV6-1, the J call TRBJ1-5, with TRBD1 identical over 7 bases. Germline CDR1 and CDR2: MNHNS and SASEGT. The CDR3 spans 15 residues. The J segment lost 0 bases and the V segment lost 6 bases, leaving 5 bases of the junction unmatched.

The rearrangement uses TRBV6-1 and TRBJ2-2, with D perhaps TRBD2 (7 bases). The V gene's germline CDR1 is MNHNS and CDR2 SASEGT. The CDR3 runs to 16 residues. Trimming shortened V by 2 bases and J by 0 bases, and 10 bases separated the two germline ends. CDR3 sequence: CASSERGGANTGELFF. For the CDR3, the DNA is TGTGCCAGCAGTGAAAGGGGGGGCGCGAACACCGGGGAGCTGTTTTTT.

The chain couples TRBV27 to TRBJ2-2; 16 bases align to TRBD2. The germline V gene has CDR1 MNHEY and CDR2 SMNVEV (reference sequence). This CDR3 spans 18 amino acids. V dropped 6 bases and J dropped 5; count of bases not matched to a gene: 9. CDR3 loop: CASRPGLAGGPGTGELFF. The CDR3 DNA is TGTGCCAGCAGGCCGGGACTAGCGGGAGGGCCGGGAACCGGGGAGCTGTTTTTT.

This clone was observed a handful of times. CDR3: CAWGPSYEQYF. The DNA for the CDR3 is TGTGCCTGGGGCCCAAGCTACGAGCAGTACTTC. V is TRBV30 and J is TRBJ2-7; the D is unclear. Deletions cut 5 bases from V and 3 bases from J, with 8 bases between. The CDR3 extends over 11 amino acids. Germline V gives CDR1 GTSNPN, CDR2 SVGIG (reference sequence).

Only one count was recorded for this clone. The chain has TRBV4-2 and TRBJ1-4, with 7 bases fitting TRBD1. The CDR3 spans 14 residues. V lost 4 bases and J lost 8; bases outside the gene matches: 7. Germline V gene data show CDR1 as LGHNA and CDR2 as YNFKEQ. CDR3: CASSLNRGGEKLFF. In DNA, the CDR3 is TGTGCCAGCAGCCTTAACAGGGGCGGCGAAAAACTGTTTTTT.

The rearrangement uses TRBV27 and TRBJ1-2; no clear D. Between the trimmed V and J ends, which lost 2 bases and 8 bases, there was a span of 12 bases. Germline V gene data show CDR1 as MNHEY and CDR2 as SMNVEV (reference sequence). The CDR3 extends over 13 amino acids. The CDR3 region has the DNA TGTGCCAGCAGTTTAGTCGGAGGAGGAGGCTACACCTTC. Amino acids: CASSLVGGGGYTF.

The chain recombines TRBV5-1 with TRBJ2-7; TRBD2 is a possible D gene (6 bases). Germline V gene data show CDR1 as SGHRS and CDR2 as YFSETQ. CDR3 length: 14 amino acids. V was clipped by 0 bases and J by 4 bases, with 11 bases between them. CDR3 protein: CASSLDSGGYEQYF. CDR3 DNA: TGCGCCAGCAGCTTGGATTCCGGGGGATACGAGCAGTACTTC.

This rearrangement joins TRBV29-1 to TRBJ2-3, with 11 bases identical to TRBD1. Losses at the gene ends were 6 bases for V and 4 bases for J; bases not matched to a gene: 3. Germline V lookup: CDR1 SQVTM, CDR2 ANQGSEA. The CDR3 length is 13 residues. CDR3 loop: CSVRTGGADTQYF. Here the CDR3 DNA reads TGCAGCGTGAGGACAGGGGGCGCAGATACGCAGTATTTT.

The chain employs TRBV19 and TRBJ1-5, with a tentative D call TRBD1 (5 bases). Deletions cut 10 bases from V and 3 bases from J, with 13 bases between. The CDR3 length is 13 residues. The V gene's germline CDR1 is LNHDA and CDR2 SQIVND (reference sequence). This CDR3 is CATDDSNNQPQHF. DNA of the CDR3: TGTGCCACCGATGACAGTAACAATCAGCCCCAGCATTTT.

This sequence joins TRBV6-1 and TRBJ1-2, with 7 bases fitting TRBD1. Germline V CDR1 and CDR2: MNHNS, SASEGT. The junction had 8 bases not matched to a gene; V was cut back by 6 bases and J by 4 bases. CDR3 length equals 14 residues. The CDR3 here is CASRRGGRAYGYTF. In DNA, the CDR3 is TGTGCCAGCAGAAGAGGGGGCAGGGCCTATGGCTACACCTTC.

The count of this clone is one. V usage is TRBV6-5 and J usage is TRBJ2-3, with 12 bases matching TRBD2. The germline V gene has CDR1 MNHEY and CDR2 SVGAGI. J gave up 3 bases and V 4 bases, and 2 bases lay outside the gene matches. This CDR3 comprises 15 residues. CDR3 residues: CASSSTSGSTDTQYF. The DNA of the CDR3 is TGTGCCAGCAGTTCGACTAGCGGGAGTACAGATACGCAGTATTTT.

The gene calls are TRBV5-1 and TRBJ2-1; TRBD2 matches at 10 bases. Germline V gene data show CDR1 as SGHRS and CDR2 as YFSETQ. CDR3 length: 18 amino acids. Losses at the gene ends were 4 bases for V and 4 bases for J; bases not matched to a gene: 14. CDR3: CASSQLSGGRSLYNEQFF. In DNA form, the CDR3 reads TGCGCCAGCAGCCAACTTAGCGGGGGGAGATCTCTATACAATGAGCAGTTCTTC.

This chain connects TRBV6-5 to TRBJ2-7, with 7 bases fitting TRBD2. The ends lost 6 bases at V and 0 bases at J; junction bases unmatched: 8. CDR1 and CDR2 from the germline V gene are MNHEY and SVGAGI. The CDR3 has 15 residues. CDR3 coding DNA: TGTGCCAGCAGAGTCGCCGGGACTACCTCCTACGAGCAGTACTTC. Its translation: CASRVAGTTSYEQYF.

This clone was observed a single time. The chain links TRBV30 to TRBJ1-2; D is undetermined. Looked up from germline, CDR1 is GTSNPN and CDR2 is SVGIG (reference sequence). The CDR3 contains 15 residues. Trimming cost V 2 bases and J 0 bases, with 13 bases left between them. CDR3 nucleotides: TGTGCCTGGAGTTCTCACATGGCCACTAACTATGGCTACACCTTC. Residues: CAWSSHMATNYGYTF.

This clone was counted only a few times. This chain connects TRBV15 to TRBJ2-3; 10 bases line up with TRBD2. The junction had 8 bases not matched to a gene; V was cut back by 5 bases and J by 3 bases. The CDR3 contains 16 residues. Per the germline V gene, CDR1 is LNHNV and CDR2 is YYDKDF (reference sequence). CDR3 in amino acids: CATSEERGGGTDTQYF. Written as DNA, the CDR3 is TGTGCCACCAGCGAGGAGCGGGGGGGCGGGACAGATACGCAGTATTTT. Supplemented by reference TRBV15 and TRBJ2-3, the full variable domain reads DAMVIQNPRYQVTQFGKPVTLSCSQTLNHNVMYWYQQKSSQAPKLLFHYYDKDFNNEADTPDNFQSRRPNTSFCFLDIRSPGLGDTAMYLCATSEERGGGTDTQYFGPGTRLTVL.

The V and J genes are TRBV29-1 and TRBJ2-2, with 13 bases identical to TRBD2. The CDR3 loop spans 16 amino acids. Per the germline V gene, CDR1 is SQVTM and CDR2 is ANQGSEA. V was pared by 6 bases and J by 5 bases, with 9 bases of the junction left unmatched. For the CDR3, the DNA is TGCAGCGTCGGAGGACTAGCGGGAGAGAGGACCGGGGAGCTGTTTTTT. Its protein is CSVGGLAGERTGELFF.

This chain uses TRBV20-1 with TRBJ2-7; D is perhaps TRBD1 (6 bases). This CDR3 spans 11 amino acids. Germline V gene sequence: CDR1 DFQATT, CDR2 SNEGSKA (reference sequence). The V gene lost 5 bases and the J gene lost 6 bases, with 11 bases spanning the gap. In DNA, the CDR3 is TGCAGTGCTTACAGGGAATTCGAGCAGTACTTC. Amino acids: CSAYREFEQYF.

The V and J genes are TRBV5-6 and TRBJ2-1; D gene unclear. This CDR3 spans 12 amino acids. Deletions cut 2 bases from V and 6 bases from J, with 6 bases between. Germline CDR1 reads SGHDT; CDR2 reads YYEEEE. CDR3 amino acids: CASSFEANEQFF. Here the CDR3 DNA reads TGTGCCAGCAGCTTTGAGGCCAATGAGCAGTTCTTC.

V and J are TRBV14 and TRBJ2-1; 10 bases map to TRBD1. V was clipped by 0 bases and J by 9 bases; unmatched bases: 8. Germline CDR1 SGHDN, CDR2 FVKESK. The CDR3 runs to 16 residues. The DNA of the CDR3 is TGTGCCAGCAGCCAAGAGGGGGACAGGGGAACGGGTGAGCAGTTCTTC. It is translated as CASSQEGDRGTGEQFF. The whole variable domain, remainder taken from reference TRBV14 and TRBJ2-1, is EAGVTQFPSHSVIEKGQTVTLRCDPISGHDNLYWYRRVMGKEIKFLLHFVKESKQDESGMPNNRFLAERTGGTYSTLKVQPAELEDSGVYFCASSQEGDRGTGEQFFGPGTRLTVL.

V and J are TRBV2 and TRBJ1-1; possible D gene TRBD1, 6 bases. CDR1 SNHLY and CDR2 FYNNEI come from the germline V gene. The length of the CDR3 is 11 residues. V dropped 10 bases and J dropped 3 bases, with 9 bases sitting between them. The CDR3 DNA sequence: TGTGCCATCCGGACAGACACTGAAGCTTTCTTT. This encodes CAIRTDTEAFF. Drawing the rest from reference TRBV2 and TRBJ1-1, the complete variable domain is EPEVTQTPSHQVTQMGQEVILRCVPISNHLYFYWYRQILGQKVEFLVSFYNNEISEKSEIFDDQFSVERPDGSNFTLKIRSTKLEDSAMYFCAIRTDTEAFFGQGTRLTVV.

The chain joins TRBV2 to TRBJ1-1; D is unresolved. Germline V gene sequence: CDR1 SNHLY, CDR2 FYNNEI. Trimming cost V 4 bases and J 3 bases, with 6 bases left between them. The CDR3 runs to 12 residues. The CDR3 spells CASSASDTEAFF. The CDR3 DNA reads as TGTGCCAGCAGTGCTTCAGACACTGAAGCTTTCTTT.

This chain uses TRBV7-9 with TRBJ1-5, with 11 bases fitting TRBD1. Germline CDR1 SEHNR, CDR2 FQNEAQ (reference sequence). J was trimmed by 4 bases and V by 6 bases; bases with no gene match: 5. This CDR3 is built from 15 residues. CDR3 bases: TGTGCCAGCAGTCGGACAGGGGGCGAGAATCAGCCCCAGCATTTT. It codes for CASSRTGGENQPQHF.

The rearrangement joins TRBV19 to TRBJ2-3, with TRBD2 as a possible D gene (6 bases). This CDR3 is built from 16 residues. Germline V CDR1 and CDR2: LNHDA, SQIVND (reference sequence). Trimming took off 5 bases at V and 0 bases at J, with 15 bases between the two ends. CDR3 amino acids: CASSLSRAGSTDTQYF. CDR3 DNA sequence: TGTGCCAGTAGTCTCTCCCGGGCGGGGAGCACAGATACGCAGTATTTT.

V usage is TRBV5-6 and J usage is TRBJ2-7; D remains unclear. The CDR3 runs to 14 residues. Between the trimmed V and J ends, which lost 0 bases and 3 bases, there was a span of 10 bases. The germline CDR1 and CDR2 sequences are SGHDT and YYEEEE. DNA for the CDR3: TGTGCCAGCAGCTTGGCAGGCGCTTTCTACGAGCAGTACTTC. This translates into CASSLAGAFYEQYF.

The CDR3 protein is CASSQRRGGGYGYTF. CDR3 coding DNA: TGTGCCAGCAGCCAAAGACGGGGCGGGGGATATGGCTACACCTTC. The chain couples TRBV14 to TRBJ1-2; tentative D call: TRBD1 (5 bases). Germline V lookup: CDR1 SGHDN, CDR2 FVKESK. The CDR3 is 15 residues long. V lost 2 bases to trimming and J lost 5 bases, with 15 bases between them.